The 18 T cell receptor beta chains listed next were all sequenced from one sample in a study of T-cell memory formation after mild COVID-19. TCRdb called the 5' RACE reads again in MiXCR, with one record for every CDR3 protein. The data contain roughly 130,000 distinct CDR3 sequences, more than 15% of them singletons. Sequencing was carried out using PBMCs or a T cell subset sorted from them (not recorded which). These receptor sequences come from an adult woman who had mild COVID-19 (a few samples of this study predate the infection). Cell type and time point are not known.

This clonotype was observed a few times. The chain's CDR3 is CASKELGAPSEQFF. The CDR3 DNA is TGTGCCAGTAAGGAGCTAGGGGCTCCGAGTGAGCAGTTCTTC. The chain has TRBV19 and TRBJ2-1, with a possible D match to TRBD1 (5 bases). The V gene lost 7 bases and the J gene lost 9 bases, with 19 bases spanning the gap. This CDR3 comprises 14 residues. CDR1 and CDR2 from the germline V gene are LNHDA and SQIVND (reference sequence).

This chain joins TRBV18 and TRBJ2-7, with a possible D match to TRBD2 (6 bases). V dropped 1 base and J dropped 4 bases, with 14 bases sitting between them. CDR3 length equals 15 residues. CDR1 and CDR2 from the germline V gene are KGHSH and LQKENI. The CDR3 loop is CASSPRGLAEYEQYF. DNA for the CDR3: TGTGCCAGCTCACCACGGGGTTTAGCGGAGTACGAGCAGTACTTC.

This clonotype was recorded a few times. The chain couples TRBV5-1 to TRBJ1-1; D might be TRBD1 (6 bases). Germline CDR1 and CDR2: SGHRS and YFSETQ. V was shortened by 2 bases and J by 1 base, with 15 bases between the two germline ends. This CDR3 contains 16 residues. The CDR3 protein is CASSFYRESPNTEAFF. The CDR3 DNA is TGCGCCAGCAGCTTTTACAGGGAAAGCCCGAACACTGAAGCTTTCTTT.

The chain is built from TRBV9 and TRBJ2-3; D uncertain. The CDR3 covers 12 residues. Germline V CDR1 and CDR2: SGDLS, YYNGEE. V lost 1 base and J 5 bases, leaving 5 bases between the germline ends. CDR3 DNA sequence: TGTGCCAGCAGCGTAATGGTAGATACGCAGTATTTT. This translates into CASSVMVDTQYF.

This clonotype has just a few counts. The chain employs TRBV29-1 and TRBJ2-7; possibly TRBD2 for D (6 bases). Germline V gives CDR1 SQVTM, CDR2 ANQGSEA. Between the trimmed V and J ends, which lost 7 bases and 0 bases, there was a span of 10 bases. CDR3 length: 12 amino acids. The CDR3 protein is CSGGDGSYEQYF. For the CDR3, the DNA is TGCAGCGGCGGGGACGGCTCCTACGAGCAGTACTTC.

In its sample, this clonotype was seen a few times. The CDR3 protein is CASSVSDRRQGPQHF. For the CDR3, the DNA is TGTGCCAGCAGTGTCTCGGACCGACGGCAAGGGCCCCAGCATTTT. The chain carries TRBV2 and TRBJ1-5, with D uncertain. V was shortened by 4 bases and J by 9 bases, with 19 bases between the two germline ends. CDR3 length equals 15 residues. Per germline, CDR1 SNHLY and CDR2 FYNNEI.

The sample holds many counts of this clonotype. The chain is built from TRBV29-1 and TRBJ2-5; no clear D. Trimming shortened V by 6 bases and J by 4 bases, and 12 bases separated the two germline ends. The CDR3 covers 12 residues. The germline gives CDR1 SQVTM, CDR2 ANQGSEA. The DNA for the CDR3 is TGCAGCGTAGCTGAGTCAGGAGAGACCCAGTACTTC. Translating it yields CSVAESGETQYF. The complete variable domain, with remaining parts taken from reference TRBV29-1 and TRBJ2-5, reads SAVISQKPSRDICQRGTSLTIQCQVDSQVTMMFWYRQQPGQSLTLIATANQGSEATYESGFVIDKFPISRPNLTFSTLTVSNMSPEDSSIYLCSVAESGETQYFGPGTRLLVL.

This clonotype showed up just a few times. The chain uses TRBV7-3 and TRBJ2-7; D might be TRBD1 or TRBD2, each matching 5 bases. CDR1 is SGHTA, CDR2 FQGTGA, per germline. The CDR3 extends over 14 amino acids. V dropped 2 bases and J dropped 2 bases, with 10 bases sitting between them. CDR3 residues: CASSLGGRAYEQYF. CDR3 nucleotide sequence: TGTGCCAGCAGCTTAGGAGGCAGGGCCTACGAGCAGTACTTC.

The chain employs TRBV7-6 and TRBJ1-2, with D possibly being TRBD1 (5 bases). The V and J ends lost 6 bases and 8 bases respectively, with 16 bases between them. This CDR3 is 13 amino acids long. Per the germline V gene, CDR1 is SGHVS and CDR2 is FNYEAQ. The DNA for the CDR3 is TGTGCCAGCAGTCTACCCGGGGGGGACGGCTACACCTTC. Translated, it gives CASSLPGGDGYTF.

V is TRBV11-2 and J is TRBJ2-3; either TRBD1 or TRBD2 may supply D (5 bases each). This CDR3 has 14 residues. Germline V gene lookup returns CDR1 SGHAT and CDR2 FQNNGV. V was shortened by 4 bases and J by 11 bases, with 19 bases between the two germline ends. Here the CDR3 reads CASSSWDPTKGQYF. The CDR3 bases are TGTGCCAGCAGCTCCTGGGACCCGACCAAGGGGCAGTATTTT. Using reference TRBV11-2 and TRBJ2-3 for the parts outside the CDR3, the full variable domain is EAGVAQSPRYKIIEKRQSVAFWCNPISGHATLYWYQQILGQGPKLLIQFQNNGVVDDSQLPKDRFSAERLKGVDSTLKIQPAKLEDSAVYLCASSSWDPTKGQYFGPGTRLTVL.

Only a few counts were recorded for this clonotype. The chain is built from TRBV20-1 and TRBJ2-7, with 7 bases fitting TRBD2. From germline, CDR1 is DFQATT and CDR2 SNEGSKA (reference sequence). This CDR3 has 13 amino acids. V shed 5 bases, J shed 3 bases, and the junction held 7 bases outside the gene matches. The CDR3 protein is CSASRTRNYEQYF. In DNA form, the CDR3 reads TGCAGTGCTTCCAGGACTAGGAACTACGAGCAGTACTTC.

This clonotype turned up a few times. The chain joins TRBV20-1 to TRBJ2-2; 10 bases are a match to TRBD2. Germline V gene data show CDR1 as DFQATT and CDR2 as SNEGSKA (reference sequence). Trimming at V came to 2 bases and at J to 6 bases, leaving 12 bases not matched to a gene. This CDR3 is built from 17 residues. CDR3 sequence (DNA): TGCAGTGCTAGACGACTAGCGGGTAACTCCAAGCCCGGGGAGCTGTTTTTT. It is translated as CSARRLAGNSKPGELFF.

CDR3 bases: TGTGCCAGCAGCTTAGTTCACAGGGTGGGGGACACTGAAGCTTTCTTT. This sequence encodes CASSLVHRVGDTEAFF. V and J are TRBV7-8 and TRBJ1-1; tentatively, D is TRBD1 (6 bases). The CDR3 has 16 residues. Trimming shortened V by 1 base and J by 3 bases, and 15 bases separated the two germline ends. The V gene's germline CDR1 is SGHVS and CDR2 FQNEAQ.

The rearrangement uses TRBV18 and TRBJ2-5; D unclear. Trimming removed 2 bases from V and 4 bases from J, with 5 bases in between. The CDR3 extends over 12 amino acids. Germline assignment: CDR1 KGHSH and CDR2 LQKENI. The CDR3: CASSPNLETQYF. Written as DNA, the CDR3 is TGTGCCAGCTCACCAAATCTAGAGACCCAGTACTTC.

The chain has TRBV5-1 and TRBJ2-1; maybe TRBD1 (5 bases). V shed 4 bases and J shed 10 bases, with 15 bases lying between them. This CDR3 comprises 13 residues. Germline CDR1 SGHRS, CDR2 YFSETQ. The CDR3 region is CASSLAGRSEQFF. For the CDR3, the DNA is TGCGCCAGCAGCCTGGCAGGGCGGAGCGAGCAGTTCTTC.

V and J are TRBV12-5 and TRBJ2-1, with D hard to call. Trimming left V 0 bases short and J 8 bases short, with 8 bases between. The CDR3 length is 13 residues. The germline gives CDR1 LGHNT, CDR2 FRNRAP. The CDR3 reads CASGLVRADEQFF. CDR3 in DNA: TGTGCTAGTGGTTTGGTAAGGGCGGATGAGCAGTTCTTC.

The CDR3 region is CASSSIRAGVNTGELFF. Written as DNA, the CDR3 is TGTGCCAGCAGCTCCATTAGAGCGGGGGTGAACACCGGGGAGCTGTTTTTT. The chain has TRBV7-8 and TRBJ2-2; 8 bases line up with TRBD2. CDR1 is SGHVS and CDR2 is FQNEAQ in the germline V gene. CDR3 length: 17 residues. J lost 1 base, V lost 4 bases, and 8 bases had no gene match.

In DNA, the CDR3 is TGTGCCAGCAGTTATGACACCAACTATGGCTACACCTTC. It encodes CASSYDTNYGYTF. The chain links TRBV12-3 or TRBV12-4 to TRBJ1-2; D call uncertain. The CDR3 sequence is 13 residues long. The ends were cut back, 4 bases at V and 2 bases at J, with 8 bases in the middle.